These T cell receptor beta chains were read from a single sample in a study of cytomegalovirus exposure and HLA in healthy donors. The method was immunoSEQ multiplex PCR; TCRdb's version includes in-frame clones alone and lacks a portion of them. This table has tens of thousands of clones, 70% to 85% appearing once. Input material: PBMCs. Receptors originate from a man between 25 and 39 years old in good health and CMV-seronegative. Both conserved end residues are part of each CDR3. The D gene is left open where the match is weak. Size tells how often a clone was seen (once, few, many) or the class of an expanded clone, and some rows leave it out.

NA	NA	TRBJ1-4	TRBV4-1	TGCGCCAGCAGCCAAGATCCTCCGAGGGTAACTGGGGATGAAAAACTGTTTTTT	CASSQDPPRVTGDEKLFF
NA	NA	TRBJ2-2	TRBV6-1	TGTGCCAGCAGTGAAGTAGGGGTCCCCAACACCGGGGAGCTGTTTTTT	CASSEVGVPNTGELFF
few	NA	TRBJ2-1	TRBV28	TGTGCCAGCAGTTCAGGAACAGCCGAGAGATACAATGAGCAGTTCTTC	CASSSGTAERYNEQFF
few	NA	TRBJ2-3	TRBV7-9	TGTGCCAGCAGCTTATTGGGACTCCCGACAGATACGCAGTATTTT	CASSLLGLPTDTQYF
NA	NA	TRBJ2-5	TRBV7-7	TGTGCTAGCTCCCCCAGGTCAGGGGAAGAAGAGACCCAGTACTTC	CASSPRSGEEETQYF
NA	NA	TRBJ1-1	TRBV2	TGTGCCAGCCGAGGCGGGAACACTGAAGCTTTCTTT	CASRGGNTEAFF
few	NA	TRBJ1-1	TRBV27	TGTGCCAGCAGTTTTACCTCCGGGGGCACTGAAGCTTTCTTT	CASSFTSGGTEAFF
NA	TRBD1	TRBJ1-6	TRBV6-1	TGTGCCAGCAGTGCTTCGACCGGGACAGGGGATCGTTCACCCCTCCACTTT	CASSASTGTGDRSPLHF
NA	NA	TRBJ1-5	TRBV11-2	TGTGCCAGCAGCTTCCAGACTGATCAGCCCCAGCATTTT	CASSFQTDQPQHF
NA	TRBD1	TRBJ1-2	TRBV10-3	TGTGCCGGGAGGGGGGACAGGCACTATGGCTACACCTTC	CAGRGDRHYGYTF
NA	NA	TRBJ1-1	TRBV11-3	TGTGCCAGCAGTTCAATCGCCAAGCGGAATGTTGAAGCTTTCTTT	CASSSIAKRNVEAFF
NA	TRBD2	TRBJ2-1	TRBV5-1	TGCGCCAGCAGCTCCCTAGCGGGGGGGCTCGATGAGCAGTTCTTC	CASSSLAGGLDEQFF
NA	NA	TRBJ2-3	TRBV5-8	TGTGCCAGCAGCGTATCTCCTACGCAGTATTTT	CASSVSPTQYF
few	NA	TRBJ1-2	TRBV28	TGTGCCAGCAATACAGGGTCAGGCTACACCTTC	CASNTGSGYTF
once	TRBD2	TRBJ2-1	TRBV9	TGTGCCAGCAGCCTCGGACTAGCGGGGAGCTCCTACAATGAGCAGTTCTTC	CASSLGLAGSSYNEQFF